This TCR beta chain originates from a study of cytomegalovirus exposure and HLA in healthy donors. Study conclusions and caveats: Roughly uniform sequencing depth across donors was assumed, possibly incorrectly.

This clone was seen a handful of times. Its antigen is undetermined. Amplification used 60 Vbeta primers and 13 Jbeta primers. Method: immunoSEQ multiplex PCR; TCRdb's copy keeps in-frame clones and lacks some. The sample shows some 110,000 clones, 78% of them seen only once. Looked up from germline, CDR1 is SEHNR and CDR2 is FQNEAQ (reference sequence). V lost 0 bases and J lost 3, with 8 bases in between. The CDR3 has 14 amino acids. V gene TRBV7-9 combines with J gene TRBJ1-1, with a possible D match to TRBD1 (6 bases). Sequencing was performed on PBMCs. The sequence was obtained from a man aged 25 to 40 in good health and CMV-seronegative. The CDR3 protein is CASSLAQGYTEAFF. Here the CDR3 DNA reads TGTGCCAGCAGCTTAGCGCAGGGGTACACTGAAGCTTTCTTT. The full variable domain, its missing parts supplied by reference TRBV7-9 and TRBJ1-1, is DTGVSQNPRHKITKRGQNVTFRCDPISEHNRLYWYRQTLGQGPEFLTYFQNEAQLEKSRLLSDRFSAERPKGSFSTLEIQRTEQGDSAMYLCASSLAQGYTEAFFGQGTRLTVV.